A selection of T cell receptor beta chains follows, all from one sample in a study of blood T cell repertoires in COVID-19. The assay was immunoSEQ multiplex PCR, and TCRdb's table has in-frame clones only and misses some. This sample has about 150,000 clones, with roughly 82% found just once. Source material: peripheral blood. The source of these receptors is a man in his sixties or seventies with acute or convalescent COVID-19. CDR3s include the opening cysteine and the closing phenylalanine or tryptophan. D genes are given only for firm matches. Clone size appears in some rows only: once, few, many, or a class for an expanded clone.

TRBV27	few	TRBJ1-1	-	TGTGCCAGCAGTTTTGGGCCCGCAGGGCGAACTGAAGCTTTCTTT	CASSFGPAGRTEAFF
TRBV2	-	TRBJ2-3	TRBD1	TGTGCCAGCAGTGAAGGGGGACAGGGAAGGTTTTCGGATACGCAGTATTTT	CASSEGGQGRFSDTQYF
TRBV19	-	TRBJ2-7	-	TGTGCCAGCCTCCCCTCGGCGGGCGATTCCTACGAGCAGTACTTC	CASLPSAGDSYEQYF
TRBV6-5	-	TRBJ1-6	TRBD1	TGTGCCAGCAGTCCCGGGACAGGCAATAATTCACCCCTCCACTTT	CASSPGTGNNSPLHF
TRBV6-5	-	TRBJ2-1	TRBD1	TGTGCCAGCAGTTCCTCCGGGACAGGATTCGATGAGCAGTTCTTC	CASSSSGTGFDEQFF
TRBV7-9	-	TRBJ2-3	-	TGTGCCAGCACTGCGGGCACTAGCACAGATACGCAGTATTTT	CASTAGTSTDTQYF
TRBV18	-	TRBJ2-2	TRBD1	TGTGCCAGCTCACGGGGACAGCTGTCTTACACCGGGGAGCTGTTTTTT	CASSRGQLSYTGELFF
TRBV14	once	TRBJ1-2	-	TGTGCCAGCAGCCAAGGGCTAGAGGGCTACACCTTC	CASSQGLEGYTF
TRBV7-2	-	TRBJ2-1	-	TGTGCCAGCAGCTTAGCTAGCGGCCCCTACAATGAGCAGTTCTTC	CASSLASGPYNEQFF
TRBV5-4	-	TRBJ1-2	-	TGTGCCAGCAGCTTCGAGGGAGGCTACACCTTC	CASSFEGGYTF
TRBV2	-	TRBJ2-5	TRBD2	TGTGCCAGCAGTAGGACTAGCGGACAAGAGACCCAGTACTTC	CASSRTSGQETQYF
TRBV6-1	-	TRBJ1-2	-	TGTGCCAGCAGTGAAGCGCAGGTCGCCCGGGGGGGGTACGGAACCAACTATGGCTACACCTTC	CASSEAQVARGGYGTNYGYTF
TRBV6-5	-	TRBJ1-2	-	TGTGCCAGCGAGACGTACAGCTATGGCTACACCTTC	CASETYSYGYTF
TRBV7-2	-	TRBJ2-3	-	TGTGCCAGCAGCTTAGAGCACGCCACAGATACGCAGTATTTT	CASSLEHATDTQYF
TRBV29-1	few	TRBJ2-7	TRBD1	TGCAGCGACGGGACAGGGGTTTTCTACGAGCAGTACTTC	CSDGTGVFYEQYF
TRBV28	once	TRBJ2-3	TRBD2	TGTGCCAGCAGCCCTTTTGAGCGGGAGGGCCGTGATGAAGATACGCAGTATTTT	CASSPFEREGRDEDTQYF
TRBV27	-	TRBJ1-6	TRBD1	TGTGCCAGCAGCAAGACAGGGAATAATTCACCCCTCCACTTT	CASSKTGNNSPLHF
TRBV9	-	TRBJ2-7	TRBD2	TGTGCCAGCAGCCCCCGGGACTACTCCTACGAGCAGTACTTC	CASSPRDYSYEQYF
TRBV18	-	TRBJ2-1	TRBD2	TGTGCCAGCTCAAAGACTAGCGGGCGGATTCCCAATGAGCAGTTCTTC	CASSKTSGRIPNEQFF
TRBV28	-	TRBJ2-5	-	TGTGCCAGCAGTTCCCCGGGTTCGGGTTTGTGGGAGACCCAGTACTTC	CASSSPGSGLWETQYF
TRBV3-1/TRBV3-2	-	TRBJ1-5	-	TGTGCCAGCAGACCCCCGGGATCGGACTATCAGCCCCAGCATTTT	CASRPPGSDYQPQHF
TRBV19	-	TRBJ1-4	TRBD1	TGTGCCAGTAGTGACCGACAGGGAAGGTCTAATGAAAAACTGTTTTTT	CASSDRQGRSNEKLFF
TRBV11-2	-	TRBJ2-1	-	TGTGCCAGCAGCTTAGATCGGCTAGCGCGAAATGAGCAGTTCTTC	CASSLDRLARNEQFF
TRBV7-3	-	TRBJ2-3	-	TGTGCCAGCAGCCGGGGGACGTACCCCACAGATACGCAGTATTTT	CASSRGTYPTDTQYF
TRBV5-1	-	TRBJ1-2	-	TGCGCCAGCAGCACCTCGACTGGAAACTATGGCTACACCTTC	CASSTSTGNYGYTF
TRBV28	-	TRBJ2-7	TRBD2	TGTGCCAGCAGTTCGGATAGCGGGTTATACGAGCAGTACTTC	CASSSDSGLYEQYF
TRBV3-1/TRBV3-2	-	TRBJ2-3	-	TGTGCCAGCAGCCGGACAGGGAGGGCAGATACGCAGTATTTT	CASSRTGRADTQYF
TRBV12-3/TRBV12-4	-	TRBJ1-5	-	TGTGCCAGCAACCGAAGGTACGGGCAGCCCCAGCATTTT	CASNRRYGQPQHF
TRBV5-6	-	TRBJ2-2	TRBD1	TGTGCCAGCAGCTTGGCGGGGACAGGGGGCACCTTATCCGGGGAGCTGTTTTTT	CASSLAGTGGTLSGELFF
TRBV28	-	TRBJ2-7	TRBD1	TGTGCCAGCAGCGAACCTGGACAGGCGTACGAGCAGTACTTC	CASSEPGQAYEQYF